This TCR beta chain was retrieved from a study of CD4 T cell repertoires in COVID-19. The protocol was immunoSEQ multiplex PCR, while the TCRdb copy is restricted to in-frame clones and leaves out a portion. The sample carries 65,000 to 95,000 clones, 80% to 90% recorded once. CDR1 and CDR2 (germline): MNHEY, SVGAGI. The V segment lost 6 bases and the J segment 8 bases; nucleotides outside the gene matches: 4. This CDR3 has 14 residues. About this clone itself: Other DNA sequences of this sample code for an identical CDR3.

The specimen comprised CD4+ T cells from peripheral blood, sampled after recovery from COVID-19. The chain carries TRBV6-5 and TRBJ1-6, with 10 bases matching TRBD1. The sequence derives from a human donor who had COVID-19. In DNA, the CDR3 is TGTGCCAGCAGACGGGACAGGGGTGATTCACCCCTCCACTTT. This translates into CASRRDRGDSPLHF.